A selection of T cell receptor beta chains follows, all from one sample in a study of control samples from healthy donors and cancer patients. Profiled with immunoSEQ multiplex PCR; TCRdb holds only in-frame clones, not every one. The sample has fewer than 250,000 clones. The sequenced sample was blood. The origin of the receptors is a woman aged 25 to 39 in good health. Both conserved end residues are part of each CDR3. D genes are given only for firm matches.

j_call d_call v_call cdr3_nt cdr3_aa
TRBJ2-7 NA TRBV19 TGTGCCAGTAGGGGGGTGGACAGTCGCTACGAGCAGTACTTC CASRGVDSRYEQYF
TRBJ1-1 NA TRBV27 TGTGCCAGCAGTTTATGGGCGACAGGAGGAGAGTACACTGAAGCTTTCTTT CASSLWATGGEYTEAFF
TRBJ1-3 NA TRBV7-2 TGTGCCAGCAGCTTGATTACTGGGGTGCTTGGAAACACCATATATTTT CASSLITGVLGNTIYF
TRBJ2-6 NA TRBV6-1 TGTGCCAGCAGTGAAATACAAGGTGTCAACGTCCTGACTTTC CASSEIQGVNVLTF
TRBJ2-2 NA TRBV3-1/TRBV3-2 TGTGCCAGCAGCCCGAGGGTCACCGGGGAGCTGTTTTTT CASSPRVTGELFF
TRBJ1-5 NA TRBV7-6 TGTGCCAGCAGCAGAGGGGCCAGCAATCAGCCCCAGCATTTT CASSRGASNQPQHF
TRBJ1-1 NA TRBV6-6 TGTGCCAGCAGCTCCGGAATCACTGAAGCTTTCTTT CASSSGITEAFF
TRBJ1-3 NA TRBV6-5 TGTGCCAGCAGTTACAACAGCGGGTCTGGAAACACCATATATTTT CASSYNSGSGNTIYF
TRBJ1-4 TRBD1 TRBV11-2 TGTGCCAGCAGCTTAGATTTGGGACAGTCTAATGAAAAACTGTTTTTT CASSLDLGQSNEKLFF
TRBJ2-2 NA TRBV21-1 TGTGCCAGCAGCAACCTAATAGCGGGGGGGCTCACCGGGGAGCTGTTTTTT CASSNLIAGGLTGELFF
TRBJ2-5 TRBD2 TRBV7-8 TGTGCCAGCAGCGCAGGACTAGCGGGGGCCCGGGAGACCCAGTACTTC CASSAGLAGARETQYF
TRBJ1-4 TRBD1 TRBV30 TGTGCCTGGAGGGGGGGACAGCACGCAACTAATGAAAAACTGTTTTTT CAWRGGQHATNEKLFF
TRBJ2-5 NA TRBV30 TGTGCCTGGAGTGTGGGAGAGACCCAGTACTTC CAWSVGETQYF
TRBJ1-1 NA TRBV6-4 TGTGCCAGCAGTGTCGACAGCATCTACACTGAAGCTTTCTTT CASSVDSIYTEAFF
TRBJ1-5 NA TRBV7-2 TGTGCCAGCAGCTTAGACAGCGGCCAGCCCCAGCATTTT CASSLDSGQPQHF
TRBJ1-5 NA TRBV4-2 TGTGCCAGCAGCCAAGGCCGGAGTGTCAATCAGCCCCAGCATTTT CASSQGRSVNQPQHF
TRBJ1-6 NA TRBV7-3 TGTGCCAGCAGCGCCACAAAAGGGGGGACAATTTTTGCACCCCTCCACTTT CASSATKGGTIFAPLHF
TRBJ2-5 TRBD2 TRBV5-1 TGCGCCAGCAGCCAGGGACTAGCGGGGTCCAAAGAGACCCAGTACTTC CASSQGLAGSKETQYF
TRBJ2-1 NA TRBV6-5 TGTGCCAGCAGTTACTCGCTGCACCAACCCTACAATGAGCAGTTCTTC CASSYSLHQPYNEQFF
TRBJ2-1 TRBD1 TRBV10-2 TGCGCCAGCAGTGGGGACAGGGGGGATGAGCAGTTCTTC CASSGDRGDEQFF
TRBJ2-1 TRBD2 TRBV5-4 TGTGCCAGCAGCCGGATGGGAGCGGGGGCATCACCGTATGAGCAGTTCTTC CASSRMGAGASPYEQFF
TRBJ2-6 NA TRBV5-1 TGCGCCAGCAGCTTGGGGCCGGGTGGGGCCAACGTCCTGACTTTC CASSLGPGGANVLTF
TRBJ1-1 NA TRBV29-1 TGCAGCGTTGTTAGGGCAGGAATGGTTTTCTTT CSVVRAGMVFF
TRBJ1-1 NA TRBV6-6 TGTGCCAGCAGTTATCAGACAGGCGGTGAAGCTTTCTTT CASSYQTGGEAFF
TRBJ1-5 NA TRBV3-1/TRBV3-2 TGTGCCAGCAGCCAAGATTTCCAACAGCCCCAGCATTTT CASSQDFQQPQHF
TRBJ1-1 NA TRBV30 TGTGCCTGGAGTGTCGCGGGAGATGAAGCTTTCTTT CAWSVAGDEAFF
TRBJ1-4 NA TRBV10-3 TGTGCCATCAGTGTGTTACAGACGAGTGAAAAACTGTTTTTT CAISVLQTSEKLFF
TRBJ1-2 NA TRBV7-9 TGTGCCAGCAGCCAAGGGACGGGAAACTATGGCTACACCTTC CASSQGTGNYGYTF
TRBJ2-3 NA TRBV6-5 TGTGCCAGCAGTCAGGACAGAAAGCAGTATTTT CASSQDRKQYF
TRBJ1-5 NA TRBV5-4 TGTGCCAGCCTACTTGGGACCCGCCAGCCCCAGCATTTT CASLLGTRQPQHF
TRBJ1-2 NA TRBV7-9 TGTGCCAGCAGCTTAGGTGGGGGAATTCTTGATGGCTACACCTTC CASSLGGGILDGYTF
TRBJ2-5 NA TRBV4-3 TGCGCCAGCAGCCAAGATCTTGAGATGAGAACCCAGTACTTC CASSQDLEMRTQYF
TRBJ1-2 NA TRBV6-2/TRBV6-3 TGTGCCAGCAGTTACTCCGTCGTTAGGGCCTCTGGCTACACCTTC CASSYSVVRASGYTF
TRBJ2-1 TRBD2 TRBV7-2 TGTGCCAGCAGCTCGACTAGCGCGAATGAGCAGTTCTTC CASSSTSANEQFF
TRBJ2-5 NA TRBV10-3 TGTGCCATCAGTGAGAGGCAGGGGGGTATGGAGACCCAGTACTTC CAISERQGGMETQYF
TRBJ1-3 NA TRBV18 TGTGCCAGCTCACCAATGGAACTCCGGGACTCTGGAAACACCATATATTTT CASSPMELRDSGNTIYF
TRBJ1-2 NA TRBV4-1 TGCGCCAGCAGCCAAGATCCAGGCGTCTATGGCTACACCTTC CASSQDPGVYGYTF
TRBJ1-2 TRBD1 TRBV19 TGTGCCAGTAGTATAATACAGGGGAAGAAGTATGGCTACACCTTC CASSIIQGKKYGYTF
TRBJ2-7 TRBD2 TRBV15 TGTGCCACCAGCAGAGGGGAGGGGAGCTCCTACGAGCAGTACTTC CATSRGEGSSYEQYF
TRBJ1-6 TRBD1 TRBV30 TGTGCCTGGAGCTTACAGGGGAAAATTTCACCCCTCCACTTT CAWSLQGKISPLHF
TRBJ1-2 TRBD1 TRBV6-1 TGTGCCAGCAGTGAGCTGCGACAGGGGGCGGAAAAGCGTTATGGCTACACCTTC CASSELRQGAEKRYGYTF
TRBJ2-3 NA TRBV5-1 TGCGCCAGCAGCGAAGCAGGGGCAGATACGCAGTATTTT CASSEAGADTQYF
TRBJ2-7 NA TRBV5-8 TGTGCCAGCAGCTTGGATTTAGGGAGGAACGAGCAGTACTTC CASSLDLGRNEQYF
TRBJ2-5 TRBD2 TRBV6-5 TGTGCCAGCGGACCTAGCGGGGCCGAGACCCAGTACTTC CASGPSGAETQYF